Following are 32 T cell receptor beta chains from one sample sequenced in a study of blood T cells in healthy people across ages. A second 7 to 11 cycle PCR used barcoded and J-beta primers. TCRdb re-analysed the 5' RACE reads in MiXCR, keeping a single row per CDR3 protein. The sample carries over 700,000 distinct CDR3 sequences, about 25% recorded once. These data were likewise used in another study, on T cells of mothers and their children.

Sequencing was carried out using blood. The receptors were sampled from a boy aged 10-17 years in good health.

This clonotype was seen a few times. This rearrangement joins TRBV6-2 or TRBV6-3 to TRBJ2-5, with D unclear. V was pared by 2 bases and J by 2 bases, with 9 bases between. The CDR3 covers 14 residues. CDR1 is MNHEY, CDR2 SVGEGT, per germline. CDR3 sequence reads: CASSYSIPQETQYF. The CDR3 coding sequence is TGTGCCAGCAGTTACAGTATACCGCAAGAGACCCAGTACTTC.

The CDR3 DNA follows: TGTGCCAGCAGCTTATGGGGGGCGCAGGGAGAGACCCAGTACTTC. Protein product: CASSLWGAQGETQYF. The chain combines TRBV11-2 with TRBJ2-5; D possibly uses TRBD1 or TRBD2 (6 bases each). Germline-derived CDR1 and CDR2 are SGHAT and FQNNGV. This CDR3 has 15 residues. Deletions cut 2 bases from V and 4 bases from J, with 14 bases between. Full variable domain (remainder filled in from reference TRBV11-2 and TRBJ2-5): EAGVAQSPRYKIIEKRQSVAFWCNPISGHATLYWYQQILGQGPKLLIQFQNNGVVDDSQLPKDRFSAERLKGVDSTLKIQPAKLEDSAVYLCASSLWGAQGETQYFGPGTRLLVL.

The J gene is TRBJ2-7, the V gene TRBV7-2, with D perhaps assigned TRBD1 or TRBD2 (6 bases each). V lost 5 bases and J lost 4, with 24 bases in between. Germline CDR1 and CDR2: SGHTA and FQGNSA. This CDR3 comprises 17 residues. The CDR3 bases are TGTGCCAGCAGCCTCCAAGGTCGGGGGACAACTAGGTACGAGCAGTACTTC. It codes for CASSLQGRGTTRYEQYF.

This clonotype was seen a handful of times. CDR3 coding DNA: TGTGCCAGCAGCCAAACCGGGGGGCCTGAAGAGACCCAGTACTTC. Translation: CASSQTGGPEETQYF. The chain is built from TRBV7-6 and TRBJ2-5; D might be TRBD2 (7 bases). V lost 5 bases to trimming and J lost 3 bases, with 16 bases between them. Germline-derived CDR1 and CDR2 are SGHVS and FNYEAQ. There are 15 residues in the CDR3.

The chain uses TRBV5-1 and TRBJ2-1; a possible D gene is TRBD1 (5 bases). The germline gives CDR1 SGHRS, CDR2 YFSETQ. CDR3 length: 13 residues. The germline V and J ends were trimmed by 3 bases and 7 bases, with 11 bases remaining between them. The CDR3 spells CASSSIPGNEQFF. CDR3 sequence (DNA): TGCGCCAGCAGCTCAATCCCAGGGAATGAGCAGTTCTTC.

This chain joins TRBV20-1 and TRBJ2-2; 11 nucleotides agree with TRBD1. Germline V gene lookup returns CDR1 DFQATT and CDR2 SNEGSKA (reference sequence). This CDR3 is 16 amino acids long. V lost 1 base, J lost 5 bases, and 6 bases stayed unmatched. This CDR3 reads CSARAPGQGETGELFF. CDR3 DNA: TGCAGTGCTAGAGCTCCGGGACAGGGGGAGACCGGGGAGCTGTTTTTT.

This chain uses TRBV3-1 with TRBJ1-4, with D maybe TRBD1 (5 bases). V lost 7 bases to trimming and J lost 4 bases, with 13 bases between them. The CDR3 contains 14 residues. CDR1 LGHDT and CDR2 YNNKEL come from the germline V gene (reference sequence). CDR3 in DNA: TGTGCCAGCACCTCATGGGACGGTAATGAAAAACTGTTTTTT. Translation gives CASTSWDGNEKLFF. The variable domain in full, with the rest retrieved from reference TRBV3-1 and TRBJ1-4, is DTAVSQTPKYLVTQMGNDKSIKCEQNLGHDTMYWYKQDSKKFLKIMFSYNNKELIINETVPNRFSPKSPDKAHLNLHINSLELGDSAVYFCASTSWDGNEKLFFGSGTQLSVL.

J is TRBJ2-7 and V is TRBV9, with a tentative D call TRBD2 (5 bases). CDR1 and CDR2 (germline): SGDLS, YYNGEE. This CDR3 has 11 amino acids. CDR3 loop: CASGIPSEQYF. The CDR3 nucleotides are TGTGCGAGCGGAATACCGAGCGAGCAGTACTTC.

This clonotype was seen more than once but under ten times. The J gene is TRBJ2-7, the V gene TRBV12-3 or TRBV12-4; D not resolved. Between the trimmed V and J ends, which lost 3 bases and 4 bases, there was a span of 7 bases. The CDR3 spans 12 residues. CDR3 bases: TGTGCCAGCAGTTTTCAGAGGTACGAGCAGTACTTC. Its protein is CASSFQRYEQYF.

The chain combines TRBV5-6 with TRBJ2-5; 8 bases line up with TRBD1. The tail of the sequence fits TRBJ2-1 better, so the J call may be wrong. This CDR3 has 16 amino acids. Germline loops: CDR1 SGHDT, CDR2 YYEEEE. CDR3 DNA: TGTGCCAGCAGCTTGGGACAGGGGTGGATACAAAATGAGCAGTTCTTC. Amino acid sequence: CASSLGQGWIQNEQFF.

This clonotype was detected many times. The chain recombines TRBV4-1 with TRBJ2-7; TRBD2 might be the D (6 bases). Trimming removed 1 base from V and 2 bases from J, with 9 bases in between. CDR1 and CDR2 (germline): MGHRA, YSYEKL. This CDR3 spans 14 amino acids. Here the CDR3 reads CASSQGAGTYEQYF. The CDR3 region has the DNA TGCGCCAGCAGCCAAGGGGCGGGAACCTACGAGCAGTACTTC.

This clonotype showed up just a few times. The chain is built from TRBV20-1 and TRBJ2-1; 7 nucleotides line up with TRBD2. The J call may be mistaken, given a closer DNA end match to TRBJ2-5. The CDR3 covers 12 residues. Germline V gene lookup returns CDR1 DFQATT and CDR2 SNEGSKA (reference sequence). The CDR3 loop reads CSASGLVETQYF. As DNA, the CDR3 is TGCAGTGCTAGTGGACTAGTGGAGACCCAGTACTTC.

Turning to this clonotype: This may arise from a read error, as a much more abundant clone is one base away. The chain employs TRBV20-1 and TRBJ2-7; D possibly corresponds to TRBD2 (6 bases). The V gene's germline CDR1 is DFQATT and CDR2 SNEGSKA (reference sequence). Trimming took 0 bases from V and 4 from J, leaving 7 bases between them. The CDR3 loop spans 12 amino acids. CDR3 sequence (DNA): TGCAGTGCTAGAGATCGGGAGTACGAGCAGTACTTC. The encoded protein is CSARDREYEQYF.

The chain combines TRBV7-9 with TRBJ2-7; 7 nucleotides agree with TRBD1. Germline CDR1 SEHNR, CDR2 FQNEAQ (reference sequence). J gave up 5 bases and V 3 bases, and 4 bases lay outside the gene matches. The CDR3 is made up of 13 amino acids. The CDR3 nucleotides read TGTGCCAGCAGCTTCGACAGGGACGACGAGCAGTACTTC. Amino acids: CASSFDRDDEQYF.

There are a few counts of this clonotype. The rearrangement links TRBV29-1 to TRBJ1-4; D not certain. Germline CDR1 and CDR2: SQVTM and ANQGSEA. The CDR3 covers 12 residues. V shed 5 bases and J shed 4 bases, with 8 bases lying between them. The CDR3 DNA is TGCAGCGTTCCGGATCTTAATGAAAAACTGTTTTTT. Translating gives CSVPDLNEKLFF.

This clonotype was seen a handful of times. This sequence joins TRBV20-1 and TRBJ2-5; D unclear. The germline V gene encodes CDR1 DFQATT and CDR2 SNEGSKA (reference sequence). The CDR3 runs 12 residues. The V and J ends lost 6 bases and 4 bases respectively, with 12 bases between them. CDR3: CSAAITAETQYF. In nucleotides, the CDR3 is TGCAGTGCCGCGATTACTGCAGAGACCCAGTACTTC.

V is TRBV28 and J is TRBJ2-7; TRBD1 might be the D (6 bases). Trimming cost V 6 bases and J 7 bases, with 13 bases left between them. CDR3 size: 12 residues. The germline gives CDR1 MDHEN, CDR2 SYDVKM. The CDR3, as DNA: TGTGCCAGCAGGAAGACAGGATGGGAGCAGTACTTC. The encoded protein is CASRKTGWEQYF.

The chain is built from TRBV5-1 and TRBJ2-1, with TRBD1 matching over 7 bases. Germline assignment: CDR1 SGHRS and CDR2 YFSETQ. V trimming: 3 bases; J trimming: 0 bases; junction bases outside the gene matches: 3. CDR3 length equals 15 residues. CDR3 sequence: CASSWGQSSYNEQFF. CDR3 nucleotide sequence: TGCGCCAGCAGCTGGGGACAGAGCTCCTACAATGAGCAGTTCTTC.

This clonotype was seen only a few times. The chain joins TRBV5-4 to TRBJ2-3, with 7 bases aligning to TRBD2. With V trimmed by 0 bases and J by 4 bases, 8 bases remained unmatched. Per germline, CDR1 SGHNT and CDR2 YYREEE (reference sequence). This CDR3 comprises 16 residues. CDR3 residues: CASSLGGRAPPDTQYF. The CDR3 DNA reads as TGTGCCAGCAGCTTGGGGGGGAGGGCCCCCCCAGATACGCAGTATTTT.

This clonotype has just a few counts. The chain couples TRBV28 to TRBJ2-2, with a tentative D call TRBD2 (6 bases). The V gene lost 3 bases and the J gene lost 1 base, with 9 bases spanning the gap. The CDR3 totals 15 residues. Germline assignment: CDR1 MDHEN and CDR2 SYDVKM. CDR3 region: CASSLEGKNTGELFF. The CDR3 DNA reads as TGTGCCAGCAGTTTGGAGGGAAAGAACACCGGGGAGCTGTTTTTT.

This clonotype was found once. The V gene is TRBV9, the J gene TRBJ2-7; 8 nucleotides line up with TRBD2. The CDR3 is 15 residues long. CDR1 and CDR2 from the germline V gene are SGDLS and YYNGEE. The J segment lost 1 base and the V segment lost 0 bases, leaving 3 bases of the junction unmatched. The CDR3 loop reads CASSVGGGRSYEQYF. CDR3 nucleotides: TGTGCCAGCAGCGTAGGGGGCGGGAGGTCCTACGAGCAGTACTTC.

This clonotype has a handful of counts. V and J are TRBV20-1 and TRBJ2-5; 8 positions agree with TRBD1. Germline CDR1 and CDR2: DFQATT and SNEGSKA (reference sequence). The junction had 13 bases not matched to a gene; V was cut back by 5 bases and J by 5 bases. CDR3 length: 15 amino acids. The CDR3 region is CSAGKGTGGPETQYF. CDR3 sequence (DNA): TGCAGTGCTGGCAAGGGGACAGGAGGGCCGGAGACCCAGTACTTC.

The chain has TRBV6-5 and TRBJ2-3; D is ambiguous. Trimming removed 5 bases from V and 3 bases from J, with 18 bases in between. The germline gives CDR1 MNHEY, CDR2 SVGAGI. The CDR3 loop spans 16 amino acids. This CDR3 is CASSRPSRAGTDTQYF. The CDR3 DNA reads TGTGCCAGCAGTCGCCCTTCCCGAGCTGGGACAGATACGCAGTATTTT.

The chain recombines TRBV9 with TRBJ2-5; 7 bases are shared with TRBD1. Trimming cost V 3 bases and J 4 bases; bases outside gene matches: 6. From germline, CDR1 is SGDLS and CDR2 YYNGEE. The CDR3 length is 14 residues. In DNA form, the CDR3 reads TGTGCCAGCAGCGCAGGGGGTAGGGGAGAGACCCAGTACTTC. Translating it yields CASSAGGRGETQYF.

This rearrangement joins TRBV19 to TRBJ1-4, with a weak D call TRBD1 (6 bases). The germline V and J ends were trimmed by 8 bases and 5 bases, with 12 bases remaining between them. CDR1 and CDR2 (germline): LNHDA, SQIVND (reference sequence). This CDR3 comprises 13 residues. In DNA, the CDR3 is TGTGCCAGTCGGGACAATCCAAATGAAAAACTGTTTTTT. This codes for CASRDNPNEKLFF.

The V gene is TRBV7-2, the J gene TRBJ2-7; 8 bases map to TRBD2. The CDR3 totals 17 residues. V trimming: 0 bases; J trimming: 2 bases; junction bases outside the gene matches: 9. CDR1 is SGHTA and CDR2 is FQGNSA in the germline V gene. CDR3 sequence: CASSLARLREVPYEQYF. DNA of the CDR3: TGTGCCAGCAGCTTAGCGCGCTTGCGGGAGGTCCCCTACGAGCAGTACTTC.

The chain recombines TRBV6-5 with TRBJ2-5; maybe TRBD1 (6 bases). Germline CDR1 is MNHEY and CDR2 is SVGAGI. Trimming removed 7 bases from V and 4 bases from J, with 19 bases in between. This CDR3 contains 15 residues. As DNA, the CDR3 is TGTGCCAGCACCCCATCATGGGAAGGGGGAGAGACCCAGTACTTC. Translated: CASTPSWEGGETQYF.

A few counts support this clonotype. V usage is TRBV20-1 and J usage is TRBJ2-5, with 7 bases matching TRBD1. Losses at the gene ends were 2 bases for V and 3 bases for J; bases not matched to a gene: 0. Germline V lookup: CDR1 DFQATT, CDR2 SNEGSKA (reference sequence). This CDR3 is built from 12 residues. CDR3 nucleotides: TGCAGTGCTAGACAGGGGGAAGAGACCCAGTACTTC. Its translation: CSARQGEETQYF.

This chain joins TRBV5-1 and TRBJ2-7, with 7 bases lining up with TRBD1. This CDR3 has 16 residues. Germline V gene data show CDR1 as SGHRS and CDR2 as YFSETQ. The trim removed 0 bases at V and 7 bases at J, leaving 13 bases unmatched. The CDR3 nucleotides are TGCGCCAGCAGCTTGGACTCCGGGACAGCGAGTTGGGAGCAGTACTTC. Its protein is CASSLDSGTASWEQYF.

The V gene is TRBV7-9, the J gene TRBJ1-5; TRBD1 matches at 8 bases. Looked up from germline, CDR1 is SEHNR and CDR2 is FQNEAQ (reference sequence). The CDR3 is 13 residues long. V lost 5 bases and J lost 7; bases outside the gene matches: 4. CDR3 loop: CASSAGGQQPQHF. Written as DNA, the CDR3 is TGTGCCAGCAGCGCAGGGGGCCAACAGCCCCAGCATTTT.

V and J are TRBV18 and TRBJ2-7; TRBD2 matches 7 bases. Germline V CDR1 and CDR2: KGHSH, LQKENI. This CDR3 contains 14 residues. Trimming cost V 3 bases and J 5 bases; bases outside gene matches: 7. In nucleotides, the CDR3 is TGTGCCAGCTCACCCTCGGGGGGTCCCCACGAGCAGTACTTC. Translating gives CASSPSGGPHEQYF.

The chain recombines TRBV6-5 with TRBJ1-4; no reliable D call. The CDR3 loop spans 14 amino acids. The germline V gene has CDR1 MNHEY and CDR2 SVGAGI. V lost 2 bases, J lost 8 bases, and 12 bases lay in between. Here the CDR3 reads CASSYGIGNEKLFF. The CDR3 bases are TGTGCCAGCAGTTACGGGATAGGTAACGAAAAACTGTTTTTT.